This passage covers 12 T cell receptor beta chains from one sample sequenced in a study of blood T cell repertoires in COVID-19. Libraries were prepared by immunoSEQ multiplex PCR; TCRdb keeps only in-frame clonotypes and omits some of them. The sample contains around 60,000 clones, just over 85% of which appear only once. The sample consisted of peripheral blood. Receptors were obtained from a man aged 35 to 55 with acute or convalescent COVID-19.

The chain carries TRBV28 and TRBJ2-3; the match to TRBD2 covers 10 bases. The J segment lost 4 bases and the V segment lost 10 bases, leaving 8 bases of the junction unmatched. The CDR3 loop spans 14 amino acids. Germline V gives CDR1 MDHEN, CDR2 SYDVKM. This CDR3 reads CAITAGGRPDTQYF. CDR3 bases: TGTGCCATCACAGCGGGGGGGCGCCCAGATACGCAGTATTTT.

This chain connects TRBV19 to TRBJ1-6; tentative D call: TRBD1 (5 bases). The germline V gene encodes CDR1 LNHDA and CDR2 SQIVND (reference sequence). Deletions cut 5 bases from V and 7 bases from J, with 15 bases between. This CDR3 has 15 residues. The CDR3 is CASSSRTGGNSPLHF. CDR3 sequence (DNA): TGTGCCAGTAGTTCGAGAACAGGTGGGAATTCACCCCTCCACTTT.

Turning to this clone: The sample carries other DNA sequences with the same CDR3. The chain has TRBV5-1 and TRBJ1-1; D perhaps matches TRBD1 (5 bases). With 0 bases removed from V and 3 bases from J, the gap between germline ends came to 9 bases. Germline CDR1 and CDR2: SGHRS and YFSETQ. The CDR3 totals 14 residues. CDR3 nucleotides: TGCGCCAGCAGCTTGGCCGGGGGGTACACTGAAGCTTTCTTT. This translates into CASSLAGGYTEAFF.

This clone was counted once. V is TRBV28 and J is TRBJ2-3; 7 bases agree with TRBD1. This CDR3 contains 15 residues. Trimming removed 6 bases from V and 0 bases from J; junction bases left unmatched: 6. CDR1 and CDR2 (germline): MDHEN, SYDVKM. The CDR3 spells CASRSPGQSTDTQYF. CDR3 nucleotide sequence: TGTGCCAGCAGGTCCCCGGGACAGAGCACAGATACGCAGTATTTT.

The rearrangement uses TRBV24-1 and TRBJ1-5; D is unclear. Trimming removed 5 bases from V and 4 bases from J, with 11 bases in between. The CDR3 runs 14 residues. Germline assignment: CDR1 KGHDR and CDR2 SFDVKD. The chain's CDR3 is CATSGVGINQPQHF. CDR3 DNA: TGTGCCACCAGTGGAGTCGGGATTAATCAGCCCCAGCATTTT.

This chain uses TRBV3-1 (or the pseudogene TRBV3-2) with TRBJ1-4; possibly TRBD1 for D (5 bases). Trimming stripped 1 base from V and 0 bases from J, with 9 bases between. Germline values: CDR1 LGHDT, CDR2 YNNKEL (reference sequence). The CDR3 sequence is 16 residues long. The CDR3 bases are TGTGCCAGCAGCCAAGGGGGGGAAACAACTAATGAAAAACTGTTTTTT. This codes for CASSQGGETTNEKLFF.

The count of this clone is one. This chain links TRBV3-1 (or the pseudogene TRBV3-2) with TRBJ1-1; D is ambiguous. CDR3 length: 12 residues. The germline V gene has CDR1 LGHDT and CDR2 YNNKEL (reference sequence). V shed 2 bases and J shed 5 bases, with 6 bases lying between them. CDR3 region: CASSQTRTEAFF. In DNA form, the CDR3 reads TGTGCCAGCAGCCAAACGAGAACTGAAGCTTTCTTT.

The rearrangement links TRBV5-1 to TRBJ1-2, with 7 nucleotides matching TRBD1. V shed 0 bases and J 4 bases; nucleotides not matched to a gene: 3. The CDR3 is made up of 14 amino acids. CDR1 is SGHRS and CDR2 is YFSETQ in the germline V gene. The DNA of the CDR3 is TGCGCCAGCAGCTTGGCTGGGGACAGCTATGGCTACACCTTC. This gives the protein CASSLAGDSYGYTF.

The chain has TRBV5-1 and TRBJ2-1; 7 bases agree with TRBD2. CDR3 length: 14 residues. Germline V CDR1 and CDR2: SGHRS, YFSETQ. V lost 4 bases and J lost 5; bases outside the gene matches: 6. The CDR3 DNA reads as TGCGCCAGCAGCCCGGGGGGAACCCACAATGAGCAGTTCTTC. Amino acids: CASSPGGTHNEQFF.

V gene TRBV4-1 combines with J gene TRBJ1-2; 10 bases fit TRBD1. V lost 1 base and J lost 6; bases outside the gene matches: 11. CDR1 and CDR2 from the germline V gene are MGHRA and YSYEKL. This CDR3 has 17 residues. Written as DNA, the CDR3 is TGCGCCAGCAGCCAAGTTTTACCGGGACAGGGGTACCATGGCTACACCTTC. The encoded protein is CASSQVLPGQGYHGYTF.

J is TRBJ2-5 and V is TRBV25-1, with 8 bases that match TRBD1. Trimming removed 3 bases from V and 3 bases from J; junction bases left unmatched: 6. Germline V gene sequence: CDR1 MGHDK, CDR2 SYGVNS. The CDR3 loop spans 15 amino acids. The CDR3 loop is CASSDRDRIKETQYF. In DNA form, the CDR3 reads TGTGCCAGCAGTGACCGGGACAGGATTAAAGAGACCCAGTACTTC.

The J gene is TRBJ1-2, the V gene TRBV6-5; 7 bases map to TRBD1. After removal of 2 bases from V and 2 bases from J, the junction contained 2 bases not matched to a gene. Per germline, CDR1 MNHEY and CDR2 SVGAGI. CDR3 length: 14 residues. The DNA of the CDR3 is TGTGCCAGCAGTTACGACAGGGTAAACTATGGCTACACCTTC. Amino acid sequence: CASSYDRVNYGYTF.